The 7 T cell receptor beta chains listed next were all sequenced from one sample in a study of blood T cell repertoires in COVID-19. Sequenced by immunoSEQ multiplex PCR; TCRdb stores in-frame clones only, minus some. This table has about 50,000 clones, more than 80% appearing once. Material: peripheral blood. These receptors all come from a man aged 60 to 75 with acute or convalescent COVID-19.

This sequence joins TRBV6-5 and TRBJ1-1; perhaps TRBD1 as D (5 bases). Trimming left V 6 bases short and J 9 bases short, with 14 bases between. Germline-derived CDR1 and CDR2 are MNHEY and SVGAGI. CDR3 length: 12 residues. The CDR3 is CASRGQRLQAFF. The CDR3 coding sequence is TGTGCCAGCAGAGGACAAAGACTTCAAGCTTTCTTT.

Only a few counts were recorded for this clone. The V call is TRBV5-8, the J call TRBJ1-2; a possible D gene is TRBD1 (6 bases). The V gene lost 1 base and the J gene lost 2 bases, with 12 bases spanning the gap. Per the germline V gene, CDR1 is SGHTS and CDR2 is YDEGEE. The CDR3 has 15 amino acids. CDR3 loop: CASSLPTGFNYGYTF. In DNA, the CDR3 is TGTGCCAGCAGCTTGCCGACAGGTTTCAACTATGGCTACACCTTC. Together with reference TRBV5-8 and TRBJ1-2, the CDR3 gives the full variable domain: EAGVTQSPTHLIKTRGQQATLRCSPISGHTSVYWYQQALGLGLQFLLWYDEGEERNRGNFPPRFSGRQFPNYSSELNVNALELEDSALYLCASSLPTGFNYGYTFGSGTRLTVV.

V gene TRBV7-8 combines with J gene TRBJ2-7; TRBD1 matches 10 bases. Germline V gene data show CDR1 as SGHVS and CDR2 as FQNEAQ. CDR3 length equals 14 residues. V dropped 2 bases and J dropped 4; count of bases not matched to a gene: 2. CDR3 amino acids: CASSLTGQGYEQYF. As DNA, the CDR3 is TGTGCCAGCAGCTTAACGGGACAGGGGTACGAGCAGTACTTC.

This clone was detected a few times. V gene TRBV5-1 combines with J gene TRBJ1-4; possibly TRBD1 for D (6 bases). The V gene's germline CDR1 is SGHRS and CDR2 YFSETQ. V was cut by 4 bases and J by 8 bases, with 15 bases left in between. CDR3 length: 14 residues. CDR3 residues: CASSQEQGEEKLFF. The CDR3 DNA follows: TGCGCCAGCAGCCAAGAACAGGGTGAGGAAAAACTGTTTTTT.

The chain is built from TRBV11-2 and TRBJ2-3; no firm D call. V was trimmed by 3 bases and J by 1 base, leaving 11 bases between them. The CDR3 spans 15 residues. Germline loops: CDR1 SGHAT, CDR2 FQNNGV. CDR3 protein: CASSLGSSGTDTQYF. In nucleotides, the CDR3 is TGTGCCAGCAGCTTGGGCAGCTCAGGCACAGATACGCAGTATTTT.

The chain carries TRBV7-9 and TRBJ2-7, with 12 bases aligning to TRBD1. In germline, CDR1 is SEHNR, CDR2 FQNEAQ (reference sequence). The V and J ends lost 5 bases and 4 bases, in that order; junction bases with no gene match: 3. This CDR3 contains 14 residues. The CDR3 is CASSPGQGAYEQYF. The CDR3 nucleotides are TGTGCCAGCAGCCCGGGACAGGGGGCTTACGAGCAGTACTTC.

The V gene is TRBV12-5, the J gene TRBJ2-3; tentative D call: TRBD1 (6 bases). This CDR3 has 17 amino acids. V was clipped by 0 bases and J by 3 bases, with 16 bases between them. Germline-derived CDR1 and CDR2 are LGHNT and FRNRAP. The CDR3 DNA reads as TGTGCTAGTGGTTTGGTACTGGGCAGGGGTGCGACAGATACGCAGTATTTT. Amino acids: CASGLVLGRGATDTQYF.